This T cell receptor beta chain was sequenced for a study of cytomegalovirus exposure and HLA in healthy donors. Overall study findings and caveats: Among TCR beta chains, those listed as cytomegalovirus-associated numbered some 170. Reported results showed that the classifier diagnosed cytomegalovirus status with high specificity and sensitivity.

A word on this clone: Its antigen is still unknown.

Germline V lookup: CDR1 GTSNPN, CDR2 SVGIG (reference sequence). The CDR3 is 14 amino acids. V dropped 0 bases and J dropped 7 bases, with 10 bases sitting between them. Sequencing used immunoSEQ multiplex PCR; TCRdb keeps in-frame clones, though not all of them. The data show fewer than 65,000 clones, about 91% seen once. This chain joins TRBV30 and TRBJ1-6, with D hard to call. The sample was PBMCs. This clonotype originated in a woman between 18 and 29 years old in good health and CMV-seronegative. CDR3 in DNA: TGTGCCTGGAGTGTAACCAGGCTCAATTCACCCCTCCACTTT. This gives the protein CAWSVTRLNSPLHF.